This TCR beta chain stems from a study of T cell repertoires in cytomegalovirus infection. CDR3 length: 13 amino acids. Trimming removed 0 bases at V and 9 bases at J, with 12 bases between. Germline V lookup: CDR1 DFQATT, CDR2 SNEGSKA (reference sequence). TCRdb re-called the reads with MiXCR, one entry per CDR3 protein. The sample lists some 700,000 distinct CDR3 sequences; under 40% were seen once. Comment on this clonotype: What it binds is not known.

Study conclusions and caveats: HLA-C-restricted CMV clonotypes gave the most frequent clonotype in two of eight donors. Cumulative frequency (of public TCR beta family members) identified carriers of CMV plus the relevant HLA.

The sample taken for sequencing was PBMCs. This TCR was recovered from a human donor in good health (CMV status not recorded). Some clones in this sample may be carry-over from other donors' samples. This chain links TRBV20-1 with TRBJ1-3; D is perhaps TRBD1 (5 bases). CDR3: CSARDPLGVTIYF. The CDR3 region has the DNA TGCAGTGCTAGAGATCCCCTGGGGGTCACCATATATTTT.